Below, 15 T cell receptor beta chains from the same sample are listed, as sequenced in a study of blood T cell repertoires in COVID-19. Method: immunoSEQ multiplex PCR; TCRdb's copy keeps in-frame clones and lacks some. The profile shows around 100,000 clones, approximately 70% of them singletons. What was sequenced was peripheral blood. The receptors shown here come from a man older than 75 with acute or convalescent COVID-19.

A few counts support this clone. This chain links TRBV11-2 with TRBJ1-2; 11 nucleotides match TRBD1. This CDR3 is built from 15 residues. V lost 6 bases, J lost 8 bases, and 11 bases stayed unmatched. Germline V CDR1 and CDR2: SGHAT, FQNNGV. CDR3: CASSHPTDRGQGYTF. In DNA form, the CDR3 reads TGTGCCAGCAGTCACCCAACGGACAGGGGGCAAGGCTACACCTTC. The complete variable domain, with remaining parts taken from reference TRBV11-2 and TRBJ1-2, reads EAGVAQSPRYKIIEKRQSVAFWCNPISGHATLYWYQQILGQGPKLLIQFQNNGVVDDSQLPKDRFSAERLKGVDSTLKIQPAKLEDSAVYLCASSHPTDRGQGYTFGSGTRLTVV.

In its sample, this clone was seen a few times. The chain carries TRBV5-4 and TRBJ2-2; D perhaps matches TRBD2 (5 bases). V dropped 0 bases and J dropped 1 base, with 10 bases sitting between them. This CDR3 spans 16 amino acids. Germline CDR1 and CDR2: SGHNT and YYREEE (reference sequence). The DNA of the CDR3 is TGTGCCAGCAGCTTGGGAGGGCGGGTGAACACCGGGGAGCTGTTTTTT. Translated, it gives CASSLGGRVNTGELFF.

This clone was found once. The V call is TRBV7-2, the J call TRBJ2-1, with a weak D call TRBD2 (6 bases). CDR1 and CDR2 (germline): SGHTA, FQGNSA. This CDR3 contains 14 residues. V lost 5 bases and J lost 3, with 11 bases in between. CDR3 bases: TGTGCCAGCAGCCCGGACTATAACTACAATGAGCAGTTCTTC. Translated: CASSPDYNYNEQFF.

This chain uses TRBV10-3 with TRBJ2-5; 7 nucleotides agree with TRBD1. This CDR3 is built from 13 residues. Germline V gene lookup returns CDR1 ENHRY and CDR2 SYGVKD. V lost 6 bases and J lost 2; bases outside the gene matches: 3. DNA for the CDR3: TGTGCCATCAGCGGGACAGCACAAGAGACCCAGTACTTC. Its protein is CAISGTAQETQYF.

The V call is TRBV6-2 or TRBV6-3, the J call TRBJ1-1; D not resolved. CDR1 is MNHEY and CDR2 is SVGEGT in the germline V gene. The CDR3 loop spans 13 amino acids. Trimming stripped 4 bases from V and 1 base from J, with 7 bases between. For the CDR3, the DNA is TGTGCCAGCAGTTGGGCGACGAACACTGAAGCTTTCTTT. Translation gives CASSWATNTEAFF.

This chain uses TRBV24-1 with TRBJ2-5; TRBD1 matches at 7 bases. CDR1 KGHDR and CDR2 SFDVKD come from the germline V gene. The J segment lost 1 base and the V segment lost 3 bases, leaving 4 bases of the junction unmatched. This CDR3 has 15 amino acids. The CDR3 loop is CATSDPGTAQETQYF. The CDR3 coding sequence is TGTGCCACCAGTGATCCCGGGACAGCCCAAGAGACCCAGTACTTC.

The table lists this clone with a few counts. The chain couples TRBV7-5 to TRBJ2-1; the table calls TRBD2, which could not be checked here. TRBV7-5 is flagged as a pseudogene. This CDR3 comprises 15 residues. The CDR3 sequence is CARSFGGADDNEQFF. The CDR3 DNA reads TGTGCCAGAAGCTTCGGTGGAGCGGATGACAATGAGCAGTTCTTC.

A few counts support this clone. V is TRBV19 and J is TRBJ2-2; D call uncertain. V was shortened by 0 bases and J by 2 bases, with 7 bases between the two germline ends. Germline V gene data show CDR1 as LNHDA and CDR2 as SQIVND (reference sequence). The CDR3 has 15 residues. This CDR3 is CASSIDLFNTGELFF. DNA of the CDR3: TGTGCCAGTAGTATAGATCTATTTAACACCGGGGAGCTGTTTTTT. Full variable domain (outside the CDR3, taken from reference TRBV19 and TRBJ2-2): DGGITQSPKYLFRKEGQNVTLSCEQNLNHDAMYWYRQDPGQGLRLIYYSQIVNDFQKGDIAEGYSVSREKKESFPLTVTSAQKNPTAFYLCASSIDLFNTGELFFGEGSRLTVL.

This clone has a single count. The chain's CDR3 is CASSLPPTGISYEQYF. The CDR3 nucleotides read TGTGCCAGCAGCCTCCCTCCTACAGGGATCTCCTACGAGCAGTACTTC. The J gene is TRBJ2-7, the V gene TRBV6-2 or TRBV6-3; a weak D match, TRBD1 (6 bases). In germline, CDR1 is MNHEY, CDR2 SVGEGT. The CDR3 covers 16 residues. Trimming took off 6 bases at V and 0 bases at J, with 18 bases between the two ends.

The chain couples TRBV19 to TRBJ1-1, with TRBD1 as a possible D gene (6 bases). This CDR3 region has 14 residues. V lost 4 bases and J lost 2, with 11 bases in between. Germline values: CDR1 LNHDA, CDR2 SQIVND (reference sequence). CDR3 sequence (DNA): TGTGCCAGTAGTACCGTCAGGGGAAACACTGAAGCTTTCTTT. Encoded protein: CASSTVRGNTEAFF.

The chain recombines TRBV6-2 or TRBV6-3 with TRBJ2-3, with TRBD1 matching 7 bases. CDR1 and CDR2 (germline): MNHEY, SVGEGT. Trimming took 5 bases from V and 2 from J; bases not matched to a gene: 7. CDR3 length: 15 residues. CDR3 amino acids: CASSTTGVATDTQYF. CDR3 nucleotide sequence: TGTGCCAGCAGTACCACAGGGGTCGCCACAGATACGCAGTATTTT.

The J gene is TRBJ2-1, the V gene TRBV3-1 (or the pseudogene TRBV3-2), with TRBD2 matching over 12 bases. Germline V CDR1 and CDR2: LGHDT, YNNKEL (reference sequence). This CDR3 is 15 amino acids long. J gave up 6 bases and V 4 bases, and 4 bases lay outside the gene matches. As DNA, the CDR3 is TGTGCCAGCAGCCCGGGACTAGCGGGCTCCAATGAGCAGTTCTTC. Protein product: CASSPGLAGSNEQFF.

The chain links TRBV5-1 to TRBJ2-1; TRBD1 matches at 10 bases. This CDR3 is built from 14 residues. CDR1 is SGHRS and CDR2 is YFSETQ in the germline V gene. V lost 4 bases, J lost 8 bases, and 6 bases stayed unmatched. CDR3 loop: CASSTAGTGDEQFF. The CDR3 DNA sequence: TGCGCCAGCAGCACGGCCGGGACAGGGGATGAGCAGTTCTTC.

Worth noting for this clone: Relative to the germline gene, one junction end is altered; a read error may explain this. Additional DNA sequences in this sample encode the identical CDR3. The chain employs TRBV19 and TRBJ1-5; D is uncertain. This CDR3 is 13 amino acids long. The germline gives CDR1 LNHDA, CDR2 SQIVND (reference sequence). CDR3 residues: CASSIDSDQPQHF. DNA of the CDR3: TGTGCCAGTAGTATAGATAGCGATCAGCCCCAGCATTTT.

This clone was counted ten times or more. The rearrangement uses TRBV6-6 and TRBJ1-2; 10 bases are a match to TRBD1. Germline lookup yields CDR1 MNHNY and CDR2 SVGAGI (reference sequence). The CDR3 is made up of 15 amino acids. Losses at the gene ends were 2 bases for V and 6 bases for J; bases not matched to a gene: 6. The CDR3 reads CASSYREGTGDGYTF. Here the CDR3 DNA reads TGTGCCAGCAGTTACCGCGAGGGGACAGGGGATGGCTACACCTTC.